The 9 T cell receptor beta chains below were found in one sample sequenced in a study of regulatory T cells in long-lasting Graves disease. Described time point: newly diagnosed GD, antithyroid drugs for less than 3 months. PBMC-extracted RNA yielded the TCR library. iRepertoire HTBI primers and Arm-PCR of CDR3 regions built TCR beta libraries. TCRdb re-called the multiplex PCR reads through MiXCR, storing one row per CDR3 protein. The sample has 200,000 to 250,000 distinct CDR3 sequences; 20% to 25% are singletons. Sequences were derived from peripheral blood mononuclear cells (PBMCs), sampled at new diagnosis, from a patient treated with antithyroid drugs. The source is a female donor with Graves disease.

With regard to this clonotype: A much more abundant neighbour one base away suggests this may be a read error. The V gene is TRBV4-1, the J gene TRBJ1-5; no reliable D call. Looked up from germline, CDR1 is MGHRA and CDR2 is YSYEKL. The CDR3 contains 15 residues. The CDR3, as DNA: TGCGCCAGCAGCCAAGCGGTTTATAGCAATCAGCCCCGGCATTTT. This gives the protein CASSQAVYSNQPRHF.

The rearrangement links TRBV19 to TRBJ2-3, with D unclear. The CDR3 length is 13 residues. The germline V and J ends were trimmed by 3 bases and 4 bases, with 8 bases remaining between them. Germline CDR1 and CDR2: LNHDA and SQIVND (reference sequence). CDR3 sequence: CASSIKLADTQYF. The CDR3 DNA sequence: TGTGCCAGTAGTATTAAGTTAGCAGATACGCAGTATTTT.

With regard to this clonotype: One end of the junction does not line up with germline, which may come from a read error. This chain links TRBV7-2 with TRBJ2-5, with TRBD2 matching over 10 bases. The CDR3 has 13 residues. The germline V gene has CDR1 SGHTA and CDR2 FQGNSA. The CDR3 here is CASSSFSGGTWDF. The CDR3 DNA sequence: TGTGCCAGCAGCTCCTTTAGCGGGGGGACCTGGGACTTC.

This clonotype has ten or more counts. The rearrangement links TRBV7-2 to TRBJ1-2; D is possibly TRBD1 (5 bases). CDR1 is SGHTA, CDR2 FQGNSA, per germline. The CDR3 consists of 15 residues. V was clipped by 5 bases and J by 3 bases, with 16 bases between them. The CDR3 nucleotides are TGTGCCAGCAGCGCTCTCGGGACGGCCGACTATGGCTACACCTTC. As protein: CASSALGTADYGYTF.

There are a few counts of this clonotype. The V gene is TRBV4-3, the J gene TRBJ2-7; TRBD2 matches 7 bases. Germline lookup yields CDR1 LGHNA and CDR2 YSLEER. The CDR3 is 15 amino acids. Trimming cost V 1 base and J 4 bases; bases outside gene matches: 7. CDR3 bases: TGCGCCAGCAGCCAAGGGGAGGGGTTAAGATACGAGCAGTACTTC. Protein: CASSQGEGLRYEQYF.

A remark on this clonotype: A much more abundant neighbour one base away suggests this may be a read error. The chain has TRBV20-1 and TRBJ1-6; TRBD1 might be the D (5 bases). The length of the CDR3 is 16 residues. Germline CDR1 is DFQATT and CDR2 is SNEGSKA (reference sequence). The V and J ends lost 6 bases and 5 bases respectively, with 20 bases between them. DNA for the CDR3: TGCAGTGCCCCAAAGGCTCGACAGAGGAATAATTCACCCCTCCACTTT. Protein: CSAPKARQRNNSPLHF.

This clonotype was counted many times. V usage is TRBV20-1 and J usage is TRBJ2-5; D not resolved. Germline assignment: CDR1 DFQATT and CDR2 SNEGSKA (reference sequence). V was pared by 0 bases and J by 3 bases, with 8 bases between. The CDR3 sequence is 13 residues long. DNA of the CDR3: TGCAGTGCTAGAGATCTAAGCAAAGAGACCCAGTACTTC. Translated, it gives CSARDLSKETQYF.

About this clonotype itself: A much larger clone lies one base from this, so it may be a read error. The CDR3 spells CASSDPGGQGNQPQHF. DNA for the CDR3: TGTGCCAGCAGTGACCCCGGAGGACAGGGCAATCAGCCCCAGCATTTT. The chain links TRBV27 to TRBJ1-5; TRBD1 aligns across 7 bases. V shed 5 bases and J 2 bases; nucleotides not matched to a gene: 9. There are 16 residues in the CDR3. Germline V gives CDR1 MNHEY, CDR2 SMNVEV (reference sequence).

J is TRBJ2-7 and V is TRBV5-1, with D tentatively TRBD1 (5 bases). The CDR3 is 14 amino acids. CDR1 is SGHRS and CDR2 is YFSETQ in the germline V gene. V was shortened by 0 bases and J by 1 base, with 8 bases between the two germline ends. This chain's CDR3 is CASSLAAGSYEQYF. In DNA, the CDR3 is TGCGCCAGCAGCTTGGCCGCAGGGTCCTACGAGCAGTACTTC. The complete variable domain, with remaining parts taken from reference TRBV5-1 and TRBJ2-7, reads KAGVTQTPRYLIKTRGQQVTLSCSPISGHRSVSWYQQTPGQGLQFLFEYFSETQRNKGNFPGRFSGRQFSNSRSEMNVSTLELGDSALYLCASSLAAGSYEQYFGPGTRLTVT.